This TCR beta chain was captured by sequencing in a study of T cells after yellow fever vaccination. Synthesis of TCR cDNA relied on 5'RACE template switching, which attached a universal primer site and UMIs. TCRdb re-called the 5' RACE reads through MiXCR, storing one row per CDR3 protein. Of 200,000 to 300,000 distinct CDR3 sequences detected, 6.9% appear once; the ten largest clones hold about 0.85%. This clonotype has only a few counts. The length of the CDR3 is 13 residues. The V segment lost 7 bases and the J segment 5 bases; nucleotides outside the gene matches: 6. Germline assignment: CDR1 SQVTM and CDR2 ANQGSEA.

The sample in question was CD4+ T cells sorted from PBMCs, obtained 15 days after the yellow fever booster vaccination. The TCR was taken from a man in his thirties or forties who received the YFV17D yellow fever vaccine. V and J are TRBV29-1 and TRBJ2-2, with 8 bases identical to TRBD1. The CDR3 nucleotides read TGCAGCGCAGACAGGGGTAGAACCGGGGAGCTGTTTTTT. Protein sequence: CSADRGRTGELFF.